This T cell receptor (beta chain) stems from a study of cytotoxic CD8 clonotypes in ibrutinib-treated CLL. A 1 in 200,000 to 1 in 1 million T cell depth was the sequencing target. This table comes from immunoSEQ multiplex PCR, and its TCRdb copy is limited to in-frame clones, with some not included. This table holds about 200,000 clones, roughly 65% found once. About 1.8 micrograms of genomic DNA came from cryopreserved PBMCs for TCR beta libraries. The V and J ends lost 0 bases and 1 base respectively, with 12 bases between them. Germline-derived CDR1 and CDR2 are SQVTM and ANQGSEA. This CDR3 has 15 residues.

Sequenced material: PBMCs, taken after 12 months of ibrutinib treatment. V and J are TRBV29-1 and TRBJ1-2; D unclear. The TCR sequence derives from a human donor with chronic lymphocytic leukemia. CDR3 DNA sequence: TGCAGCGTTGAAGAGACATCCCGGTTTAACTATGGCTACACCTTC. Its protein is CSVEETSRFNYGYTF.